This TCR beta chain was sequenced in a study of PD-L1 blockade in urothelial cancer. As for the study in general: Between 0 and 3 chemotherapy regimens preceded treatment for each patient. T cells numbered a median of about 150,000 in the blood samples. Broader study findings: Improved survival was predicted by pretreatment blood TCR clonality below the median.

Remarks on this clone: Its antigen is as yet unknown.

The CDR3 contains 15 residues. Germline lookup yields CDR1 MNHEY and CDR2 SVGAGI. Trimming took 6 bases from V and 4 from J, leaving 18 bases between them. Spiking of synthetic TCR analog templates was performed in each PCR. Sequenced by immunoSEQ multiplex PCR; TCRdb stores in-frame clones only, minus some. The sample lists under 100,000 clones; more than 75% were seen once. This chain links TRBV6-5 with TRBJ2-5; D may be TRBD1 (7 bases). This clonotype was sampled from a man aged 70 or older with urothelial cancer. Specimen: PBMCs, collected around atezolizumab (anti-PD-L1) treatment. CDR3 in DNA: TGTGCCAGCAGACCGAGCCAGGGGGGAGGAGAGACCCAGTACTTC. It specifies CASRPSQGGGETQYF.